This TCR beta chain stems from a study of Tregs in tolerant kidney transplant recipients. At the level of the study: CD4+CD25+CD127- cells came from approximately 3-day belatacept mixed lymphocyte reactions, some with approximately 5-day graft donor restimulation. Recipient cells were told from donor cells by antibody staining.

Worth noting for this clone: Its antigen is unidentified.

Sequencing used immunoSEQ multiplex PCR; TCRdb keeps in-frame clones, though not all of them. The sample includes about 44,000 clones, nearly 97% of them seen just once. The germline V gene encodes CDR1 LNHDA and CDR2 SQIVND (reference sequence). This CDR3 is 15 amino acids long. V was trimmed by 7 bases and J by 1 base, leaving 16 bases between them. This clonotype originated in a human donor in good health. The genes are TRBV19 and TRBJ1-1; D is unclear. Sequencing was carried out using Tregs from blood cultured with allogeneic cells. This CDR3 reads CASTLSRPPNTEAFF. In DNA, the CDR3 is TGTGCCAGTACCCTGAGCCGACCTCCGAACACTGAAGCTTTCTTT. Complete variable domain (other parts from reference TRBV19 and TRBJ1-1): DGGITQSPKYLFRKEGQNVTLSCEQNLNHDAMYWYRQDPGQGLRLIYYSQIVNDFQKGDIAEGYSVSREKKESFPLTVTSAQKNPTAFYLCASTLSRPPNTEAFFGQGTRLTVV.